This T cell receptor (beta chain) was obtained from a study of post-analysis software for immune sequencing data. Study-wide points: TRBV5-6, TRBV5-1 and TRBV20-1 belonged to a set of a handful of TRBV segments that were more frequent in patients than controls.

The authors incorporated unique molecular identifiers into the TCR beta cDNA libraries. TCRdb reprocessed the PCR reads via MiXCR and lists one record per CDR3 protein. This sample has about 770,000 distinct CDR3 sequences, with 35% to 55% found just once. For this clonotype: Its antigen is undetermined.

CDR3 length: 19 residues. J lost 0 bases, V lost 4 bases, and 14 bases had no gene match. In germline, CDR1 is KGHDR, CDR2 SFDVKD. The chain links TRBV24-1 to TRBJ2-1, with 7 bases lining up with TRBD2. This TCR came from a girl under 18 with multiple sclerosis. The specimen sequenced was blood. In DNA, the CDR3 is TGTGCCACCAGTGAGACCATAAGACTAGCACCGAGCTCCTACAATGAGCAGTTCTTC. It codes for CATSETIRLAPSSYNEQFF.